These 5 T cell receptor beta chains originate from one sample sequenced in a study of Graves' ophthalmopathy and Graves' hyperthyroidism. RNA transcripts yielded amplified TCR beta CDR3 regions. Second-round multiplex PCR came after first-round RT-PCR with HTBI primers. TCRdb called the multiplex PCR reads again in MiXCR, with one record for every CDR3 protein. The table lists 500,000 to 600,000 distinct CDR3 sequences, roughly 39% of them singletons. The sequenced material came from peripheral blood or thyroid tissue (not recorded which). Every receptor here comes from an adult man with Graves' hyperthyroidism.

This clonotype came up many times. This chain links TRBV7-9 with TRBJ2-7; TRBD2 aligns across 12 bases. This CDR3 is built from 17 residues. In germline, CDR1 is SEHNR, CDR2 FQNEAQ (reference sequence). J lost 0 bases, V lost 5 bases, and 8 bases had no gene match. The CDR3 nucleotides are TGTGCCAGCAGCGAAGGACTAGCGGGGCCTCACTCCTACGAGCAGTACTTC. This encodes CASSEGLAGPHSYEQYF.

With regard to this clonotype: This may be a read error: a much more frequent sequence differs by one nucleotide. The CDR3 coding sequence is TGTGCCATCAGTGGCGGGGCTAGGGAGCTGTTTTTT. Translated: CAISGGARELFF. The chain joins TRBV10-3 to TRBJ2-2, with D possibly being TRBD2 (6 bases). The CDR3 is 12 amino acids. V was clipped by 4 bases and J by 9 bases, with 9 bases between them. Germline lookup yields CDR1 ENHRY and CDR2 SYGVKD.

This clonotype was seen ten or more times. V and J are TRBV7-8 and TRBJ2-2; 12 bases match TRBD2. J gave up 5 bases and V 1 base, and 2 bases lay outside the gene matches. The CDR3 is 16 residues long. Germline CDR1 is SGHVS and CDR2 is FQNEAQ. The CDR3 loop is CASSLVLAGGTGELFF. CDR3 DNA: TGTGCCAGCAGCTTAGTTCTAGCGGGGGGGACCGGGGAGCTGTTTTTT. The variable domain in full, completed from reference TRBV7-8 and TRBJ2-2, reads GAGVSQSPRYKVAKRGQDVALRCDPISGHVSLFWYQQALGQGPEFLTYFQNEAQLDKSGLPSDRFFAERPEGSVSTLKIQRTQQEDSAVYLCASSLVLAGGTGELFFGEGSRLTVL.

Many counts were recorded for this clonotype. The J gene is TRBJ2-2, the V gene TRBV15; 10 nucleotides match TRBD2. The CDR3 totals 16 residues. Germline lookup yields CDR1 LNHNV and CDR2 YYDKDF (reference sequence). Trimming at V came to 5 bases and at J to 1 base, leaving 4 bases not matched to a gene. The CDR3 nucleotides read TGTGCCACCAGCCGGGGACTAGCGCAGAACACCGGGGAGCTGTTTTTT. It encodes CATSRGLAQNTGELFF.

The rearrangement links TRBV6-1 to TRBJ2-5; 7 positions agree with TRBD1. V was clipped by 7 bases and J by 5 bases; unmatched bases: 7. The CDR3 is 13 amino acids. Germline V gene lookup returns CDR1 MNHNS and CDR2 SASEGT. The CDR3 sequence: CASKTGSVETQYF. CDR3 coding DNA: TGTGCCAGCAAGACAGGGAGCGTGGAGACCCAGTACTTC.